This T cell receptor beta chain came from a study of spatial heterogeneity in lung cancer (dated by TCRdb to the late 2010s). The study in broad terms: Beta-chain transcripts were consistently detected in greater numbers than alpha-chain transcripts, which likely reflected higher beta-chain transcript abundance. The study quantitatively compared TCR alpha and beta repertoires across multiple tumor regions, matched nontumor lung and blood in non-small cell lung cancer. The study linked features of the TCR repertoire to counts of nonsynonymous mutations, which were determined by whole-exome sequencing of tumor tissue. Both alpha and beta chains were TCR-sequenced in samples taken at surgery, namely 220 tumor regions, around 70 matched nontumor lung samples and a few dozen PBMC samples. In the raw uncorrected reads, each unique combination of TCR and UMI appeared on average more than ten times. In tumor regions, TCR transcript counts showed a strong correlation with a T cell transcriptional module score derived from matched bulk RNA-seq.

The library was prepared using 5' RACE. The sample was run on a NextSeq 500. In the TCR library protocol, a unique molecular identifier was attached to each TCR cDNA molecule so that PCR and sequencing errors could be corrected. Processing in the source paper ran as follows. TCR identification, UMI-based error correction and CDR3 extraction were all carried out with Decombinator tools. TCRs above a frequency of 2 per 1,000, corresponding to the top 1% of the tumor frequency distribution, were defined as expanded. Expanded tumor TCRs statistically deemed absent (corrected P<0.05) from at least one tumor region were classed as regional, and all other expanded tumor TCRs were classed as ubiquitous. Renyi diversity was calculated using the R vegan package after each repertoire was subsampled 100 times to 5,000 TCRs. To build CDR3 similarity networks, amino acid triplet string-kernel similarity was used, and CDR3s were connected when their pairwise similarity was above 0.82. The public reads were run again by TCRdb, first through fastp at Q25 and then through MiXCR, and only productive beta chains were kept. Rows are combined by CDR3 protein, so each entry shows the most common genes and DNA. The V and J calls and clone size come from TCRdb's table, not from the authors' own analysis. The sample table lists approximately 18,000 distinct CDR3 sequences, around 5.5% of them with a count of one. Together, the top ten hold about 9.3% of the sample.

Results the study describes overall, beyond this receptor: TCR-seq was estimated to cover only approximately 6.6% of tumor T cells for alpha chains and approximately 12% for beta chains. Counts of ubiquitous and regional expanded TCRs were found to correlate with counts of ubiquitous and regional nonsynonymous mutations, respectively. The number of expanded intratumoral alpha and beta TCRs correlated with the tumor nonsynonymous mutation count. Additional single-cell paired TCR alpha and beta sequencing was considered necessary to confirm, at a functional level, the hypothesis that regional TCRs recognize regional mutations.

The time point label of this sample denotes: sample taken at primary tumor resection. Samples were obtained from 72 patients with early-stage, untreated non-small cell lung cancer from the lung TRACERx cohort. For TCR sequencing, whole RNA was extracted from tumor and nontumor lung tissue, or from cryopreserved PBMC samples, and no cell sorting was done. Patients were selected for TCR sequencing only if sufficient RNA was available from at least two tumor regions. Tumor and adjacent nontumor lung specimens were reviewed by a lung pathologist before selection. Counted from cysteine to phenylalanine, this CDR3 has 15 amino acids. Only the CDR3 part of the read is kept: 45 bases, read in frame from the first base. CDR1 LGHNA and CDR2 YNFKEQ were looked up in the germline V gene. V loses 1 base of germline sequence and J loses 0 bases, and the interval between the two ends is 10 bases. With regard to this clonotype: There is no known antigen for this receptor. No much larger clone exists at a distance of one base, and base qualities are not known. As an off-target read in a library built for alpha chains, this beta chain has a frequency of little significance.

The sample consisted of lung tumor tissue, taken at surgery. The clonotype originates from a female donor with early-stage non-small cell lung cancer. The chain employs TRBV4-2 and TRBJ2-7; no D gene call is confident. The CDR3 region: CASSQGVVNSYEQYF. The DNA sequence is given as TGTGCCAGCAGCCAAGGGGTAGTCAACTCCTACGAGCAGTACTTC.